Each of the 20 T cell receptor beta chains below was sequenced from the same sample in a study of tumor and adjacent non-tumor tissue in lung cancer. No cell sorting was done before RNA was extracted from the tissue. TCRbeta libraries were built with three rounds of nested PCR, modified from ARM-PCR. From the multiplex PCR reads, TCRdb called clonotypes with MiXCR, one entry per CDR3 protein. This table has 77,000 or so distinct CDR3 sequences, under 85% appearing once. The specimen sequenced was lung tumor tissue. The receptors shown here come from a woman aged 45 to 65 with non-small cell lung cancer.

A remark on this clonotype: Germline and junction disagree at one end, which may indicate a read error. This chain joins TRBV4-2 and TRBJ2-5, with D tentatively TRBD2 (6 bases). The CDR3 consists of 14 residues. Looked up from germline, CDR1 is LGHNA and CDR2 is YNFKEQ. The CDR3 protein is CASSRGGDRETQYF. The CDR3 DNA follows: TGTGCAAGCAGCCGAGGAGGGGATAGAGAGACCCAGTACTTC.

This clonotype was detected only a few times. V gene TRBV20-1 combines with J gene TRBJ1-1; 7 bases are a match to TRBD1. This CDR3 region has 13 residues. Per germline, CDR1 DFQATT and CDR2 SNEGSKA (reference sequence). CDR3 protein: CSVRGAGGTEAFF. The CDR3 bases are TGCAGCGTAAGAGGGGCAGGGGGTACTGAAGCTTTCTTT.

Details on this clonotype: The junction does not match germline at one end; this may be a read error. This chain connects TRBV4-1 to TRBJ2-7, with TRBD2 matching 12 bases. This CDR3 is built from 19 residues. Germline V lookup: CDR1 MGHRA, CDR2 YSYEKL. The CDR3 loop is CASSRFSGLAGRSSYEQNF. The CDR3 DNA is TGCGCCAGCAGCCGATTCTCGGGACTAGCGGGTCGAAGTTCCTACGAGCAGAACTTC.

The J gene is TRBJ2-7, the V gene TRBV11-2; 9 bases align to TRBD1. CDR1 SGHAT and CDR2 FQNNGV come from the germline V gene. The CDR3 is 15 residues long. This chain's CDR3 is CAISTGTGRIYEQYF. CDR3 DNA: TGTGCAATCAGCACCGGGACAGGGCGCATCTACGAGCAGTACTTC.

Here the CDR3 reads CASRPPSGRGAQYF. The CDR3 bases are TGTGCCAGCAGACCCCCGTCCGGGCGCGGGGCCCAGTACTTC. The chain links TRBV11-2 to TRBJ2-5, with a possible D match to TRBD2 (6 bases). Trimming shortened V by 6 bases and J by 9 bases, and 20 bases separated the two germline ends. Germline V CDR1 and CDR2: SGHAT, FQNNGV. The CDR3 has 14 amino acids. The full variable domain, in which reference TRBV11-2 and TRBJ2-5 provide the parts outside the CDR3, is EAGVAQSPRYKIIEKRQSVAFWCNPISGHATLYWYQQILGQGPKLLIQFQNNGVVDDSQLPKDRFSAERLKGVDSTLKIQPAKLEDSAVYLCASRPPSGRGAQYFGPGTRLLVL.

Concerning this clonotype: A much larger clone differs by one base, so this may be a read error. The final CDR3 position lacks the conserved phenylalanine or tryptophan, pointing to a likely read error. The V and J genes are TRBV5-1 and TRBJ1-1; tentatively, D is TRBD1 (6 bases). Deletions cut 0 bases from V and 5 bases from J, with 8 bases between. CDR1 and CDR2 (germline): SGHRS, YFSETQ. CDR3 length equals 13 residues. DNA of the CDR3: TGCGCCAGCAGCTTGGTGGGGGCTACTGAAGCTTTCTCT. This codes for CASSLVGATEAFS.

As regards this clonotype: An end of the junction differs from the germline gene, which may be a read error. The chain recombines TRBV11-2 with TRBJ2-7; D is uncertain. CDR3 length: 13 amino acids. Germline V gene sequence: CDR1 SGHAT, CDR2 FQNNGV. The CDR3 DNA follows: TGTGCCAGCAGCTTGGAAATAGGAGCCGAACAGTATTTC. It is translated as CASSLEIGAEQYF. Drawing the rest from reference TRBV11-2 and TRBJ2-7, the complete variable domain is EAGVAQSPRYKIIEKRQSVAFWCNPISGHATLYWYQQILGQGPKLLIQFQNNGVVDDSQLPKDRFSAERLKGVDSTLKIQPAKLEDSAVYLCASSLEIGAEQYFGPGTRLTVT.

This clonotype was counted only a few times. A much bigger clone sits one base away, suggesting this may be a read error. The chain carries TRBV10-3 and TRBJ2-3; 7 bases match TRBD2. CDR1 is ENHRY, CDR2 SYGVKD, per germline. This CDR3 contains 14 residues. Germline trimming cut 3 bases from V and 2 bases from J; bases unmatched to any gene: 2. The CDR3 DNA is TGTGCCATCAGTGACGCGGGAGACACAGATACGCAGTATTTT. It codes for CAISDAGDTDTQYF.

As for this clonotype: Mismatch with germline at one junction end may stem from a read error. The CDR3 protein is CASGAGLANTGELFF. The CDR3 DNA sequence: TGCGCCAGCGGTGCTGGACTAGCTAACACCGGGGAGCTGTTCTTT. The chain carries TRBV10-1 and TRBJ2-2; 8 bases line up with TRBD2. Germline V CDR1 and CDR2: WNHNN, SYGVQD (reference sequence). The CDR3 runs to 15 residues.

In DNA, the CDR3 is TGTACCATCACGCTGGGACTAGCGGAGACAGATACGCAGTATTTT. Translating it yields CTITLGLAETDTQYF. The chain carries TRBV6-1 and TRBJ2-3, with 11 bases fitting TRBD2. This CDR3 contains 15 residues. Germline assignment: CDR1 MNHNS and CDR2 SASEGT.

As to this clonotype: This CDR3 fails to terminate in the conserved phenylalanine or tryptophan, so it likely reflects a read error. The chain is built from TRBV29-1 and TRBJ2-1, with D maybe TRBD2 (5 bases). This CDR3 has 13 amino acids. Germline values: CDR1 SQVTM, CDR2 ANQGSEA. Between the trimmed V and J ends, which lost 7 bases and 8 bases, there was a span of 18 bases. CDR3 DNA: TGCAGCGCCGACCTAGCACCCGTTGATGAGCAGTTCCTC. Translated, it gives CSADLAPVDEQFL.

This clonotype is labeled medium-sized. The V gene is TRBV11-2, the J gene TRBJ2-1; 8 bases match TRBD2. The CDR3 runs to 16 residues. Per germline, CDR1 SGHAT and CDR2 FQNNGV. V was clipped by 5 bases and J by 4 bases; unmatched bases: 10. CDR3 nucleotide sequence: TGTGCCAGCAGCGGGGAGCGGGAGCGGGGATACAATGAGCAGTTCTTC. Encoded protein: CASSGERERGYNEQFF.

Regarding this clonotype: The junction shows a germline mismatch at one end, possibly a read error. V and J are TRBV5-4 and TRBJ2-7; no clear D. Germline assignment: CDR1 SGHNT and CDR2 YYREEE (reference sequence). The CDR3 runs to 14 residues. The DNA for the CDR3 is TGTGCCAGCAGCTCCGCCGTCCGGACCTACGAGCAGTATTTC. It specifies CASSSAVRTYEQYF.

This clonotype has a single count. DNA of the CDR3: TGCGCCAGCAGTGAGTCGGACATAATTCAGTCCCAGTATTTT. It translates to CASSESDIIQSQYF. The chain employs TRBV10-2 and TRBJ1-5, with D perhaps matching TRBD1 (5 bases). The closer fit of TRBJ2-3 to the DNA end suggests the J call may be wrong. From germline, CDR1 is WSHSY and CDR2 SAAADI. The CDR3 sequence is 14 residues long.

In its sample, this clonotype was seen many times. The chain employs TRBV5-1 and TRBJ1-1; D uncertain. The CDR3 runs 16 residues. Germline CDR1 reads SGHRS; CDR2 reads YFSETQ. Trimming stripped 2 bases from V and 5 bases from J, with 19 bases between. The CDR3 region has the DNA TGCGCCAGCAGCTTTACGGTCAGCCCGGGAGGGACTGAAGCTTTCTTT. This sequence encodes CASSFTVSPGGTEAFF.

The V call is TRBV6-5, the J call TRBJ2-7; D uncertain. The CDR3 covers 14 residues. V lost 9 bases, J lost 0 bases, and 15 bases lay in between. Germline V gene lookup returns CDR1 MNHEY and CDR2 SVGAGI. The CDR3 bases are TGTGCCAGTAGCAGAGGCTTATCCTCCTACGAGCAGTACTTC. This encodes CASSRGLSSYEQYF.

This clonotype counts as large (0.1 to 1%). The J gene is TRBJ1-4, the V gene TRBV11-3; tentative D call: TRBD1 (5 bases). The CDR3 runs 14 residues. V gave up 0 bases and J gave up 5 bases, with 7 bases separating them. The germline V gene encodes CDR1 SGHNT and CDR2 YENEEA. The chain's CDR3 is CASSLDGANEKLFF. The DNA for the CDR3 is TGTGCCAGCAGCTTAGACGGGGCGAATGAAAAACTGTTTTTT. Together with reference TRBV11-3 and TRBJ1-4, the CDR3 gives the full variable domain: EAGVVQSPRYKIIEKKQPVAFWCNPISGHNTLYWYLQNLGQGPELLIRYENEEAVDDSQLPKDRFSAERLKGVDSTLKIQPAELGDSAVYLCASSLDGANEKLFFGSGTQLSVL.

The V call is TRBV16, the J call TRBJ1-1; D perhaps matches TRBD1 (5 bases). The V end was cut by 4 bases, the J end by 1 base, with 10 bases between. CDR3 size: 14 residues. The germline gives CDR1 KGHSY, CDR2 FQNENV. The CDR3 region has the DNA TGTGCCAGCAGCCGTGCCGGGGGGAACACTGAAGCTTTCTTT. It is translated as CASSRAGGNTEAFF.

Worth noting for this clonotype: Germline is not matched at one junction end, which may reflect a read error. This chain joins TRBV20-1 and TRBJ1-2; no clear D. In germline, CDR1 is DFQATT, CDR2 SNEGSKA (reference sequence). The CDR3 is made up of 11 amino acids. The CDR3 region is CNASRGYGYTF. In DNA, the CDR3 is TGCAATGCCTCACGGGGATATGGCTACACTTTC.

This clonotype was seen once. An end of the junction differs from the germline gene, which may be a read error. The chain uses TRBV11-2 and TRBJ1-5; D unclear. Germline CDR1 and CDR2: SGHAT and FQNNGV. CDR3 length equals 13 residues. CDR3 in amino acids: CASSFGSNRPQHF. Written as DNA, the CDR3 is TGCGCCAGCAGCTTCGGGAGTAATCGGCCCCAGCATTTT.